This T cell receptor (beta chain) comes out of a study of blood T cell repertoires in COVID-19. Study-wide context: There were acute and convalescent COVID-19 samples, and they came from the United States, Italy and Spain.

Germline V gene lookup returns CDR1 MGHDK and CDR2 SYGVNS. This CDR3 is 18 amino acids long. V shed 6 bases, J shed 2 bases, and the junction held 15 bases outside the gene matches. The table came from immunoSEQ multiplex PCR; TCRdb's copy has only in-frame clones and leaves some out. The table records about 140,000 clones, about four fifths of them present only once. The sequenced material came from PBMCs or T cells enriched from blood (not recorded which). The chain employs TRBV25-1 and TRBJ2-3; 9 nucleotides line up with TRBD2. The clonotype was recovered from a man aged 40-49 years with acute COVID-19. CDR3 DNA sequence: TGTGCCAGCAGAACGAGGGGCTTAGCGGGAGAGTACACAGATACGCAGTATTTT. Protein product: CASRTRGLAGEYTDTQYF.